These 14 T cell receptor beta chains were sequenced from one sample in a study of CD8 T cells in Susac syndrome. Roughly 0.45 to 1 ug RNA was reverse transcribed with random hexamers. TCRdb used MiXCR to reprocess the immunoSEQ multiplex PCR reads, holding one entry per CDR3 protein. The sample carries fewer than 150,000 distinct CDR3 sequences, just under 95% recorded once. The sequenced material came from CD4+ T cells from PBMCs. All receptors derive from a human donor with multiple sclerosis.

The CDR3: CASSRTGDQPQHF. CDR3 coding DNA: TGTGCCAGCTCACGCACAGGCGATCAGCCCCAGCATTTT. The chain employs TRBV18 and TRBJ1-5, with D perhaps matching TRBD1 (5 bases). The CDR3 contains 13 residues. CDR1 and CDR2 (germline): KGHSH, LQKENI. With 4 bases removed from V and 5 bases from J, the gap between germline ends came to 9 bases.

The V gene is TRBV3-1, the J gene TRBJ1-1, with D unclear. This CDR3 contains 15 residues. The germline gives CDR1 LGHDT, CDR2 YNNKEL (reference sequence). Trimming left V 1 base short and J 7 bases short, with 16 bases between. CDR3 residues: CASSQVGGYGFEAFF. Here the CDR3 DNA reads TGTGCCAGCAGCCAAGTAGGAGGATACGGATTTGAAGCTTTCTTT.

This clonotype has just one count. The J gene is TRBJ2-2, the V gene TRBV30; D is possibly TRBD1 or TRBD2 (5 bases each). V was trimmed by 4 bases and J by 9 bases, leaving 9 bases between them. The CDR3 length is 11 residues. Germline CDR1 is GTSNPN and CDR2 is SVGIG (reference sequence). Written as DNA, the CDR3 is TGTGCCTGGACAGGGAGCCGGGAGCTGTTTTTT. It codes for CAWTGSRELFF.

The chain carries TRBV7-9 and TRBJ1-2; TRBD1 is a possible D gene (5 bases). CDR3 size: 11 residues. Trimming removed 8 bases at V and 8 bases at J, with 12 bases between. Germline CDR1 SEHNR, CDR2 FQNEAQ (reference sequence). The CDR3, as DNA: TGTGCCAGCGGGGGATTCTACGGCTACACCTTC. Encoded protein: CASGGFYGYTF. The whole variable domain, filled in from reference TRBV7-9 and TRBJ1-2, reads DTGVSQNPRHKITKRGQNVTFRCDPISEHNRLYWYRQTLGQGPEFLTYFQNEAQLEKSRLLSDRFSAERPKGSFSTLEIQRTEQGDSAMYLCASGGFYGYTFGSGTRLTVV.

The count of this clonotype is one. The rearrangement links TRBV30 to TRBJ1-2; D is possibly TRBD1 (5 bases). This CDR3 spans 14 amino acids. CDR1 is GTSNPN, CDR2 SVGIG, per germline (reference sequence). Trimming took off 2 bases at V and 4 bases at J, with 14 bases between the two ends. The CDR3 loop is CAWSWGTGPYGYTF. The CDR3 DNA reads TGTGCCTGGAGTTGGGGTACAGGCCCCTATGGCTACACCTTC.

The gene calls are TRBV3-1 and TRBJ2-3; 9 bases are a match to TRBD2. From germline, CDR1 is LGHDT and CDR2 YNNKEL (reference sequence). The ends lost 6 bases at V and 3 bases at J; junction bases unmatched: 1. CDR3 length equals 13 residues. Here the CDR3 DNA reads TGTGCCAGCAGGCGGGGGGGGACAGATACGCAGTATTTT. This codes for CASRRGGTDTQYF.

This clonotype has only one observation. This chain links TRBV9 with TRBJ2-2; no definite D call. The CDR3 extends over 15 amino acids. Germline V gives CDR1 SGDLS, CDR2 YYNGEE. V gave up 2 bases and J gave up 3 bases, with 11 bases separating them. In nucleotides, the CDR3 is TGTGCCAGCAGCGTTAGATTCACAGACACCGGGGAGCTGTTTTTT. It yields the protein CASSVRFTDTGELFF.

This rearrangement joins TRBV7-2 to TRBJ1-1; D unclear. Trimming stripped 3 bases from V and 1 base from J, with 9 bases between. The CDR3 contains 14 residues. CDR1 and CDR2 (germline): SGHTA, FQGNSA. CDR3 amino acids: CASSFGKGNTEAFF. CDR3 nucleotide sequence: TGTGCCAGCAGCTTTGGGAAGGGGAACACTGAAGCTTTCTTT.

V usage is TRBV15 and J usage is TRBJ2-5; TRBD2 matches at 9 bases. The length of the CDR3 is 15 residues. V lost 1 base and J lost 4; bases outside the gene matches: 4. Germline V gene sequence: CDR1 LNHNV, CDR2 YYDKDF (reference sequence). DNA of the CDR3: TGTGCCACCAGCAGAGTTGGTAGCGGGGGAGAGACCCAGTACTTC. Protein product: CATSRVGSGGETQYF.

J is TRBJ2-3 and V is TRBV20-1, with D possibly TRBD2 on 6 matching bases. The CDR3 loop spans 15 amino acids. Germline CDR1 DFQATT, CDR2 SNEGSKA (reference sequence). Trimming pared 3 bases from V and 4 bases from J, leaving 17 bases between. CDR3 nucleotides: TGCAGTGCTAGTGCGTCGGAGGGGTTTGCAGATACGCAGTATTTT. Residues: CSASASEGFADTQYF.

The chain links TRBV3-1 to TRBJ2-3; 12 bases match TRBD2. The CDR3 length is 17 residues. Unmatched junction bases numbered 11, after V lost 4 bases and J lost 6 bases. The germline V gene has CDR1 LGHDT and CDR2 YNNKEL (reference sequence). CDR3 sequence reads: CASSRQLAGGPSDTQYF. In DNA, the CDR3 is TGTGCCAGCAGCCGACAACTAGCGGGGGGCCCTTCGGATACGCAGTATTTT.

The rearrangement joins TRBV29-1 to TRBJ1-1, with D maybe TRBD1 (5 bases). The V gene lost 4 bases and the J gene lost 3 bases, with 9 bases spanning the gap. The CDR3 loop spans 12 amino acids. CDR1 and CDR2 (germline): SQVTM, ANQGSEA. Written as DNA, the CDR3 is TGCAGCGTTGGGGGGTACTACACTGAAGCTTTCTTT. It specifies CSVGGYYTEAFF.

The CDR3 DNA is TGTGCCACCAGCAGAGCCGGGGGATTTAGCACAGATACGCAGTATTTT. Translated: CATSRAGGFSTDTQYF. V usage is TRBV15 and J usage is TRBJ2-3; maybe TRBD2 (6 bases). Trimming removed 1 base at V and 0 bases at J, with 11 bases between. Germline CDR1 reads LNHNV; CDR2 reads YYDKDF (reference sequence). This CDR3 has 16 amino acids. Complete variable domain (other parts from reference TRBV15 and TRBJ2-3): DAMVIQNPRYQVTQFGKPVTLSCSQTLNHNVMYWYQQKSSQAPKLLFHYYDKDFNNEADTPDNFQSRRPNTSFCFLDIRSPGLGDTAMYLCATSRAGGFSTDTQYFGPGTRLTVL.

The rearrangement links TRBV15 to TRBJ1-5, with D hard to call. Germline V gene sequence: CDR1 LNHNV, CDR2 YYDKDF (reference sequence). The length of the CDR3 is 15 residues. The V end lost 0 bases, the J end lost 7 bases, and 13 bases lay between the germline ends. The CDR3 sequence: CATSRDGRVRQPQHF. The CDR3 nucleotides are TGTGCCACCAGCAGAGATGGTAGGGTACGACAGCCCCAGCATTTT.